A single sample gave rise to the 11 T cell receptor beta chains below, sequenced in a study of cytomegalovirus exposure and HLA in healthy donors. Primers for the PCR totalled 60 Vbeta and 13 Jbeta. Some clones are missing from TCRdb's copy, which holds only in-frame ones; the method was immunoSEQ multiplex PCR. The sample shows under 200,000 clones, approximately 77% of them seen only once. Sequenced input: PBMCs. Source of these receptors: a female donor in good health and CMV-seronegative.

The genes are TRBV2 and TRBJ1-6; the match to TRBD1 covers 7 bases. Germline V gene data show CDR1 as SNHLY and CDR2 as FYNNEI. Germline trimming cut 6 bases from V and 7 bases from J; bases unmatched to any gene: 9. The CDR3 covers 15 residues. CDR3 sequence: CASRGSGTANSPLHF. The CDR3 coding sequence is TGTGCCAGCAGGGGATCTGGGACAGCCAATTCACCCCTCCACTTT.

The chain combines TRBV5-6 with TRBJ1-1; the D gene is possibly TRBD1 (6 bases). Germline V gives CDR1 SGHDT, CDR2 YYEEEE. The V and J ends lost 4 bases and 1 base respectively, with 8 bases between them. The CDR3 sequence is 13 residues long. The CDR3 reads CASSQTGNTEAFF. The CDR3, as DNA: TGTGCCAGCAGCCAGACAGGGAACACTGAAGCTTTCTTT.

The rearrangement uses TRBV7-3 and TRBJ1-3; TRBD1 aligns across 9 bases. V was clipped by 1 base and J by 4 bases; unmatched bases: 5. This CDR3 comprises 16 residues. The V gene's germline CDR1 is SGHTA and CDR2 FQGTGA. The CDR3, as DNA: TGTGCCAGCAGCTTAATGGGACAGGGCCTGGGAAACACCATATATTTT. This gives the protein CASSLMGQGLGNTIYF.

The genes are TRBV7-2 and TRBJ1-1, with a weak D call TRBD1 (6 bases). CDR1 SGHTA and CDR2 FQGNSA come from the germline V gene. Deletions cut 5 bases from V and 1 base from J, with 8 bases between. The CDR3 is 13 amino acids. The CDR3 sequence is CASSQQGNTEAFF. The CDR3 DNA follows: TGTGCCAGCAGCCAACAGGGGAACACTGAAGCTTTCTTT.

V usage is TRBV29-1 and J usage is TRBJ2-7; TRBD2 is a possible D gene (6 bases). V lost 5 bases, J lost 6 bases, and 20 bases lay in between. Germline loops: CDR1 SQVTM, CDR2 ANQGSEA. This CDR3 has 14 residues. CDR3 protein: CSVLQSDSGREQYF. DNA for the CDR3: TGCAGCGTTCTGCAGAGTGATAGCGGCCGCGAGCAGTACTTC.

The rearrangement uses TRBV29-1 and TRBJ2-1; perhaps TRBD1 as D (6 bases). The length of the CDR3 is 13 residues. The V gene's germline CDR1 is SQVTM and CDR2 ANQGSEA. Trimming pared 7 bases from V and 9 bases from J, leaving 19 bases between. The CDR3 DNA sequence: TGCAGCGCCGGAGAGGGGACCAGGGGTGAGCAGTTCTTC. It yields the protein CSAGEGTRGEQFF.

V is TRBV10-3 and J is TRBJ2-7; possibly TRBD1 for D (6 bases). Trimming removed 7 bases at V and 2 bases at J, with 18 bases between. There are 15 residues in the CDR3. Germline CDR1 is ENHRY and CDR2 is SYGVKD. In DNA, the CDR3 is TGTGCCATCAAGTCAGGGGCGGAGGAAGCCTACGAGCAGTACTTC. Translation gives CAIKSGAEEAYEQYF.

This rearrangement joins TRBV19 to TRBJ1-5; TRBD1 agrees at 7 bases. The CDR3 has 13 residues. CDR1 and CDR2 (germline): LNHDA, SQIVND (reference sequence). With V trimmed by 6 bases and J by 6 bases, 5 bases remained unmatched. For the CDR3, the DNA is TGTGCCAGTAGCGACAGGGCTGGTCAGCCCCAGCATTTT. Translation gives CASSDRAGQPQHF.

The rearrangement uses TRBV7-2 and TRBJ2-5; 9 bases are a match to TRBD1. This CDR3 comprises 16 residues. CDR1 is SGHTA, CDR2 FQGNSA, per germline. J lost 2 bases, V lost 2 bases, and 6 bases had no gene match. In nucleotides, the CDR3 is TGTGCCAGCAGCTTAACCGGGACAGGGCGACAAGAGACCCAGTACTTC. Its translation: CASSLTGTGRQETQYF.

V usage is TRBV18 and J usage is TRBJ2-5; TRBD1 matches at 7 bases. Losses at the gene ends were 3 bases for V and 2 bases for J; bases not matched to a gene: 18. This CDR3 spans 19 amino acids. Germline V lookup: CDR1 KGHSH, CDR2 LQKENI. CDR3 protein: CASSPRVGGRGQTQETQYF. CDR3 DNA sequence: TGTGCCAGCTCACCTCGTGTTGGTGGCCGGGGACAGACACAAGAGACCCAGTACTTC. Together with reference TRBV18 and TRBJ2-5, the CDR3 gives the full variable domain: NAGVMQNPRHLVRRRGQEARLRCSPMKGHSHVYWYRQLPEEGLKFMVYLQKENIIDESGMPKERFSAEFPKEGPSILRIQQVVRGDSAAYFCASSPRVGGRGQTQETQYFGPGTRLLVL.

V gene TRBV6-6 combines with J gene TRBJ1-5; 8 nucleotides line up with TRBD1. The germline V gene encodes CDR1 MNHNY and CDR2 SVGAGI (reference sequence). Unmatched junction bases numbered 6, after V lost 4 bases and J lost 7 bases. The CDR3 runs 14 residues. The CDR3 loop reads CASSSPDRAQPQHF. The DNA for the CDR3 is TGTGCCAGCAGTTCCCCGGACAGGGCCCAGCCCCAGCATTTT.